Listed here are 15 T cell receptor beta chains from one sample, sequenced in a study of T cells after yellow fever vaccination. TCRdb reanalysed the 5' RACE reads using MiXCR and keeps one entry per CDR3 protein. The sample has 150,000 to 200,000 distinct CDR3 sequences; approximately 9.9% are singletons. This sample comprised CD8+ T cells sorted from PBMCs, obtained 45 days after the yellow fever booster vaccination. The receptors stem from a man between 18 and 29 years old who received the YFV17D yellow fever vaccine.

The rearrangement links TRBV7-2 to TRBJ2-1; 7 nucleotides align to TRBD2. V was clipped by 6 bases and J by 4 bases; unmatched bases: 9. Germline CDR1 and CDR2: SGHTA and FQGNSA. The CDR3 is made up of 15 amino acids. The CDR3 reads CASSPTSDPYNEQFF. The CDR3 nucleotides are TGTGCCAGCAGTCCTACTAGCGACCCTTACAATGAGCAGTTCTTC.

About this clonotype itself: Possible read error: a much larger clone is one base away. The genes are TRBV7-9 and TRBJ2-7; D is ambiguous. Germline loops: CDR1 SEHNR, CDR2 FQNEAQ (reference sequence). This CDR3 has 12 amino acids. Deletions cut 6 bases from V and 6 bases from J, with 12 bases between. The CDR3: CASRGLEFEQYV. CDR3 DNA sequence: TGTGCCAGCAGAGGGCTGGAGTTCGAGCAGTACGTC.

This clonotype was found a few times. The chain is built from TRBV24-1 and TRBJ2-1; 15 bases fit TRBD2. Germline assignment: CDR1 KGHDR and CDR2 SFDVKD. The CDR3 runs 16 residues. The V gene end was trimmed by 4 bases and the J gene end by 7 bases; junction bases not matched to a gene: 4. The CDR3 coding sequence is TGTGCCACCAGTGAGGCCGGGACTAGCGGGGGGAATGAGCAGTTCTTC. Its translation is CATSEAGTSGGNEQFF.

This clonotype was picked up a small number of times. This sequence joins TRBV7-9 and TRBJ1-3; possible D gene TRBD1, 6 bases. Germline V lookup: CDR1 SEHNR, CDR2 FQNEAQ (reference sequence). The CDR3 runs 13 residues. Trimming removed 3 bases at V and 6 bases at J, with 9 bases between. CDR3 residues: CASSFGGQNTIYF. DNA of the CDR3: TGTGCCAGCAGCTTTGGGGGGCAAAACACCATATATTTT. Full variable domain (remainder filled in from reference TRBV7-9 and TRBJ1-3): DTGVSQNPRHKITKRGQNVTFRCDPISEHNRLYWYRQTLGQGPEFLTYFQNEAQLEKSRLLSDRFSAERPKGSFSTLEIQRTEQGDSAMYLCASSFGGQNTIYFGEGSWLTVV.

The chain employs TRBV7-9 and TRBJ2-1; unclear D gene. Trimming shortened V by 2 bases and J by 8 bases, and 10 bases separated the two germline ends. This CDR3 is built from 13 residues. The germline CDR1 and CDR2 sequences are SEHNR and FQNEAQ (reference sequence). For the CDR3, the DNA is TGTGCCAGCAGCTTATGGGGTCGGGATGAGCAGTTCTTC. This codes for CASSLWGRDEQFF.

The DNA for the CDR3 is TGTGCCAGCAGCTTGGGACAGGGGAAGAACAATGAGCAGTTCTTC. This codes for CASSLGQGKNNEQFF. The chain employs TRBV7-9 and TRBJ2-1, with 10 positions matching TRBD1. CDR1 is SEHNR, CDR2 FQNEAQ, per germline (reference sequence). The CDR3 covers 15 residues. Losses at the gene ends were 3 bases for V and 5 bases for J; bases not matched to a gene: 4.

This chain connects TRBV7-3 to TRBJ2-1; TRBD2 might be the D (6 bases). The V end was cut by 5 bases, the J end by 3 bases, with 20 bases between. Germline V CDR1 and CDR2: SGHTA, FQGTGA. The CDR3 is 17 residues long. The DNA of the CDR3 is TGTGCCAGCAGCCTCCGCGGAGGGACGTCTATCTACAATGAGCAGTTCTTC. It yields the protein CASSLRGGTSIYNEQFF. Looking up the rest from reference TRBV7-3 and TRBJ2-1 gives the full variable domain: GAGVSQTPSNKVTEKGKYVELRCDPISGHTALYWYRQSLGQGPEFLIYFQGTGAADDSGLPNDRFFAVRPEGSVSTLKIQRTERGDSAVYLCASSLRGGTSIYNEQFFGPGTRLTVL.

The CDR3 DNA sequence: TGCAGCGTTGGTTGGTTTGGGAATGAGCAGTTCTTC. Translation gives CSVGWFGNEQFF. This rearrangement joins TRBV29-1 to TRBJ2-1; D call uncertain. The CDR3 has 12 amino acids. Germline loops: CDR1 SQVTM, CDR2 ANQGSEA. V was clipped by 4 bases and J by 7 bases, with 11 bases between them.

The rearrangement uses TRBV19 and TRBJ2-1; D is tentatively TRBD1 or TRBD2 (6 bases each). Germline V gives CDR1 LNHDA, CDR2 SQIVND (reference sequence). The CDR3 extends over 15 amino acids. Trimming took off 6 bases at V and 5 bases at J, with 17 bases between the two ends. The CDR3 DNA is TGTGCCAGTAGACCTCTAGCGAGGGGGGACAATGAGCAGTTCTTC. The encoded protein is CASRPLARGDNEQFF. Variable domain in full (rest from reference TRBV19 and TRBJ2-1): DGGITQSPKYLFRKEGQNVTLSCEQNLNHDAMYWYRQDPGQGLRLIYYSQIVNDFQKGDIAEGYSVSREKKESFPLTVTSAQKNPTAFYLCASRPLARGDNEQFFGPGTRLTVL.

This clonotype was seen a few times. The chain uses TRBV4-2 and TRBJ1-5; 8 bases line up with TRBD1. Looked up from germline, CDR1 is LGHNA and CDR2 is YNFKEQ. V was clipped by 3 bases and J by 0 bases; unmatched bases: 10. The CDR3 has 18 residues. As DNA, the CDR3 is TGTGCCAGCAGCCAGGATTCGGGACAGGTTTATAGCAATCAGCCCCAGCATTTT. Translated: CASSQDSGQVYSNQPQHF.

This clonotype was detected a few times. V and J are TRBV3-1 and TRBJ2-1, with 7 bases aligning to TRBD2. Germline loops: CDR1 LGHDT, CDR2 YNNKEL (reference sequence). The CDR3 is made up of 15 amino acids. After removal of 2 bases from V and 7 bases from J, the junction contained 8 bases not matched to a gene. CDR3: CASSQSGLGLNEQFF. The CDR3 DNA reads as TGTGCCAGCAGCCAAAGCGGACTAGGCTTAAATGAGCAGTTCTTC.

This clonotype was detected a few times. The V gene is TRBV6-5, the J gene TRBJ2-5; D not certain. This CDR3 spans 13 amino acids. Germline V gives CDR1 MNHEY, CDR2 SVGAGI. The ends were cut back, 5 bases at V and 0 bases at J, with 7 bases in the middle. The CDR3 DNA follows: TGTGCCAGCAGTGGGCAGTACCAAGAGACCCAGTACTTC. This sequence encodes CASSGQYQETQYF.

This clonotype appeared a few times. The genes are TRBV5-6 and TRBJ1-1; no firm D call. V was shortened by 2 bases and J by 1 base, with 6 bases between the two germline ends. The CDR3 loop spans 13 amino acids. CDR1 is SGHDT and CDR2 is YYEEEE in the germline V gene. CDR3 bases: TGTGCCAGCAGCTTTGCGAGGAACACTGAAGCTTTCTTT. Translation: CASSFARNTEAFF.

This clonotype appeared a few times. In DNA form, the CDR3 reads TGCGCCAGCAGCCATGGCGGGACCACCGGGGAGCTGTTTTTT. As protein: CASSHGGTTGELFF. The chain is built from TRBV4-3 and TRBJ2-2; D might be TRBD2 (6 bases). The germline V gene has CDR1 LGHNA and CDR2 YSLEER. The CDR3 spans 14 residues. The V gene lost 3 bases and the J gene lost 4 bases, with 9 bases spanning the gap.

This clonotype was recorded a few times. The V gene is TRBV5-5, the J gene TRBJ1-1, with TRBD1 identical over 9 bases. Germline assignment: CDR1 SGHKS and CDR2 YYEKEE (reference sequence). With V trimmed by 4 bases and J by 4 bases, 2 bases remained unmatched. CDR3 length: 13 amino acids. The CDR3 DNA follows: TGTGCCAGCAGCACGGACAGGGGCACTGAAGCTTTCTTT. This encodes CASSTDRGTEAFF. Together with reference TRBV5-5 and TRBJ1-1, the CDR3 gives the full variable domain: DAGVTQSPTHLIKTRGQQVTLRCSPISGHKSVSWYQQVLGQGPQFIFQYYEKEERGRGNFPDRFSARQFPNYSSELNVNALLLGDSALYLCASSTDRGTEAFFGQGTRLTVV.